This TCR beta chain was found in a study of spatial heterogeneity in lung cancer. Looking at the study overall: Follow-up PBMC specimens underwent sequencing when available; their median timing was around 2 years after resection. General study findings and limits: Ubiquitous, expanded tumor-derived TCRs were more frequently observed in blood at resection than at follow-up.

V lost 2 bases, J lost 4 bases, and 13 bases stayed unmatched. The CDR3 loop spans 18 amino acids. Germline-derived CDR1 and CDR2 are MNHEY and SVGEGT. The sample holds a few counts of this clonotype. Its antigen is still unknown. Every TCR cDNA molecule bore a unique molecular identifier. In TCRdb, the 5' RACE reads were re-called with MiXCR into one record per CDR3 protein. The sample has roughly 24,000 distinct CDR3 sequences, 9% to 10% seen once. As to time point: blood at routine non-recurrence follow-up after resection. Whole RNA from tumor, nontumor lung or frozen PBMC was sequenced unsorted. The V call is TRBV6-2 or TRBV6-3, the J call TRBJ2-2; 7 bases are a match to TRBD1. Sequences were derived from PBMCs, sampled at follow-up. The sequence was obtained from a male donor with early-stage non-small cell lung cancer. The CDR3 loop is CASSYPIGGDSVTGELFF. DNA of the CDR3: TGTGCCAGCAGTTACCCTATCGGTGGGGACAGTGTCACCGGGGAGCTGTTTTTT.